This TCR beta chain was recorded in a study of beta chain features in type 1 diabetes. The germline V gene encodes CDR1 MNHEY and CDR2 SVGAGI. The length of the CDR3 is 14 residues. General study findings and limits: A moderate, significant TCRB CDR3 shortening appeared in type 1 diabetes across four CD4+ subsets.

This clone occurred a few times. No antigen is known for it. Relative to the germline gene, one junction end is altered; a read error may explain this. As every portion of the isolated RNA was reverse transcribed, the sequencing read expressed TCRB transcripts. Generated by immunoSEQ multiplex PCR, the TCRdb table keeps only in-frame clones and is missing some. The sample records around 140,000 clones, around 9% being singletons. The rearrangement links TRBV6-5 to TRBJ2-1, with D perhaps matching TRBD2 (5 bases). Source material: central memory CD4+ T cells from blood. The sequence was collected from a man in his thirties or forties with type 1 diabetes. The CDR3 here is CAISERGDYNEQFF. The CDR3, as DNA: TGTGCCATCAGTGAACGGGGAGACTACAATGAGCAGTTCTTC.